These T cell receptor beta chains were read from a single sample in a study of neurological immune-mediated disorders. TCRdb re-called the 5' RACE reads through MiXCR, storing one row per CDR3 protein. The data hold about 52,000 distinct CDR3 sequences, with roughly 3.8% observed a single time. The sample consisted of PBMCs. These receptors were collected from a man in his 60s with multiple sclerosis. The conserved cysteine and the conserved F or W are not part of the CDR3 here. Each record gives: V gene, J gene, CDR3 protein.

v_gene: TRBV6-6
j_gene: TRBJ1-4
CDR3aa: ASSYLTGTNEKLF

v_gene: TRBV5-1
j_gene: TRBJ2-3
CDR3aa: ASSGGPQGDTQY

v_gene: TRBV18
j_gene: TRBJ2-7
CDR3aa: ASSPLLSDEQY

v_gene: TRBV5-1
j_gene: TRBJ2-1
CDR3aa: ASSLAKVVEQF

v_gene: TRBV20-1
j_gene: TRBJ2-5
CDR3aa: SAQVTSEGETQY

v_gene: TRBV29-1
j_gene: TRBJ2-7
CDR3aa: SVSGTGELAGAYEQY

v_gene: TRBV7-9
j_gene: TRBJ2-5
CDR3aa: ASSVQETQY

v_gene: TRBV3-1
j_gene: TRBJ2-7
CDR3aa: ASSQAGERGEQY

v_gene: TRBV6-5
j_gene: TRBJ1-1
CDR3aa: ASSYSTHRNMNTEAF

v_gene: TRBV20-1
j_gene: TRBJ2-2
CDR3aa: SARTRTSGRVLNTGELF

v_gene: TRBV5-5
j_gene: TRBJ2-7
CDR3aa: ASTPQGGGSEQY

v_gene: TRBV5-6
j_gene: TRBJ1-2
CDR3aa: ASSFPGRRNYGYT

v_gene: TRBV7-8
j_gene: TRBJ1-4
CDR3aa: ASSSGQGNEKLF

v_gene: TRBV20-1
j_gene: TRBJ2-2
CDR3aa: RAGEGPNTGELF

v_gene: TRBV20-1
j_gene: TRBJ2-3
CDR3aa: SASTTDTQY

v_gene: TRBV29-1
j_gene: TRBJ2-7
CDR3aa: SVVDRGQNEQY

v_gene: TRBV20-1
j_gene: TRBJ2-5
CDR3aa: SARSLGGRALGETQY

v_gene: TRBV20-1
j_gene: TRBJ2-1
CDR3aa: SASPPGSPGDEQF

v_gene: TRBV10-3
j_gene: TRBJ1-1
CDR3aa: AIRDRQGDTEAF

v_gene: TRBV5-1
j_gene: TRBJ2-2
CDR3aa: ASSLATQSTGELF

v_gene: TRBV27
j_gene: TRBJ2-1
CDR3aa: ASSLYPPPGLRHNEQF

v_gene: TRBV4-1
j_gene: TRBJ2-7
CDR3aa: ASSPRGLYEQY

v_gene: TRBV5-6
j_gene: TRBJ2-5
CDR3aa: ASSFLNAGKYQETQY

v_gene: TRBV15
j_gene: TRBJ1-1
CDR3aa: ATSRDDIVAEAF

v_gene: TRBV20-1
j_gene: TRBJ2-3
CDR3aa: SARFEKPSLDTQY

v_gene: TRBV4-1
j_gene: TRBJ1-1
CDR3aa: ASSQVILNTEAF

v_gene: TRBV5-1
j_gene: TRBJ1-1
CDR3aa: ASSQEPTEAF

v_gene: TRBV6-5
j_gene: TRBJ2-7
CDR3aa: ASSSGRLASYEQY

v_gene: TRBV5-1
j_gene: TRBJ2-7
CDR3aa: ASNKGLQPYEQY

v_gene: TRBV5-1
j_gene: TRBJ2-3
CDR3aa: ASSPHPGSTDTQY

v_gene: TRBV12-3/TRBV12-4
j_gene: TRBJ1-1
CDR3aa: ASINTGGGKNTEAF

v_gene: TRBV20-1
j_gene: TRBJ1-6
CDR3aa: SAPGPGGSPLH

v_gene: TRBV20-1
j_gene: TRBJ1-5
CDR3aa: SASRLNSNQPQH

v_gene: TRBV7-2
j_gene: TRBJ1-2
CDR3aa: ASSFGTESYGYT

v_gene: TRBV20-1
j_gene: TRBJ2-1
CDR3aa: SARSSGGDNEQF

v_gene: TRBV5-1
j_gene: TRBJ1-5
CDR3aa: ASSPDSFSNQPQH

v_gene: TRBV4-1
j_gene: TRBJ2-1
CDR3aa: ASSLTGGQRNEQF

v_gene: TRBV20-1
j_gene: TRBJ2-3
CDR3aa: SAPLERGIRTDTQY

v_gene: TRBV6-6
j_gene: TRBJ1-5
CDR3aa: ASSSPPTDQPQH

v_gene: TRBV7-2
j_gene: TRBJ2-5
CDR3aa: ASSSDWLRQETQY

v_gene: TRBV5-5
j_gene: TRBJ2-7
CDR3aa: ASSASSLYEQY

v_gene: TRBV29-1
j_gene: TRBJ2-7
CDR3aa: SGAVRSGGTYEQY

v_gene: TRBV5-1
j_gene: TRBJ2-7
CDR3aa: ASSLVLGAGYEQY

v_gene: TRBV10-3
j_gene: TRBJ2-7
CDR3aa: ATYSGMGYEQY

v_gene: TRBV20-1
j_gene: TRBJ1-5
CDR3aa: SASTGRQPQH

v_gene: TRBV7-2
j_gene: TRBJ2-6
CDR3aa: ASRLPSGGTSGANVLT

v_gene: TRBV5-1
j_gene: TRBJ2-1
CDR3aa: ASSLTGTGHNEQF

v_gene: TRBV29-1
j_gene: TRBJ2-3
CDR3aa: SAQGDWLTDTQY

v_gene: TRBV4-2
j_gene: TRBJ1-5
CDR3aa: ASSQDPAGQPQH

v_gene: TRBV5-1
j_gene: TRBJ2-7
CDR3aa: ASSPGLVAYEQY

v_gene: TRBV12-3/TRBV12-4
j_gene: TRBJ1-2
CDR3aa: ASTSDRAETNYGYT

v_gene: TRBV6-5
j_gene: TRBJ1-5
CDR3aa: ASSPSSMREPQH

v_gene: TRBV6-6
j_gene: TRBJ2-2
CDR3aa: ASRKTSGANTGELF

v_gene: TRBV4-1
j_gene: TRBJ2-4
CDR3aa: ASSQDGQGPKNIQY

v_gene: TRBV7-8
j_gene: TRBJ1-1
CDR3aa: ASSPRGGRDTEAF